A single sample is the source of the 17 T cell receptor beta chains below, sequenced in a study of beta chain features in type 1 diabetes (dated 2018 in TCRdb). Library creation used the immunoSEQ multiplex PCR assay. All of the isolated RNA was reverse transcribed with the High Capacity cDNA Reverse Transcription Kit, so expressed TCRB transcripts were sequenced. TCRdb's version of the immuneACCESS table is confined to in-frame rearrangements and falls short of the full clone set. An unresolved V gene accounts for under half of the shortfall where checked; the remainder is of unknown origin. The sample records tens of thousands of clones, about three fifths of which are singletons. 2% to 2.5% of the sample is held by the ten biggest clonotypes. Specimen: Tregs from blood. The cell subset or site label here, explained by the study, means: regulatory CD4+ T cells. These TCRs come from a woman aged 18-30 years in good health.

A few counts support this clone. The chain uses TRBV5-4 and TRBJ2-1; possible D gene TRBD2, 5 bases. The germline V and J ends were trimmed by 3 bases and 8 bases, with 12 bases remaining between them. Germline V CDR1 and CDR2: SGHNT, YYREEE (reference sequence). This CDR3 comprises 13 residues. CDR3 nucleotides: TGTGCCAGCAGCTCGACTGGTAGCGATGAGCAGTTCTTC. This encodes CASSSTGSDEQFF.

This clone turned up a few times. V usage is TRBV19 and J usage is TRBJ1-3, with D unclear. CDR1 is LNHDA, CDR2 SQIVND, per germline (reference sequence). The CDR3 is made up of 13 amino acids. V was cut by 5 bases and J by 5 bases, with 10 bases left in between. CDR3 region: CASSLGDRNTIYF. CDR3 in DNA: TGTGCCAGTAGTCTCGGGGATAGAAACACCATATATTTT.

The chain joins TRBV20-1 to TRBJ1-4; D may be TRBD1 (5 bases). From germline, CDR1 is DFQATT and CDR2 SNEGSKA (reference sequence). The CDR3 loop spans 11 amino acids. CDR3 sequence: CILGVNEKLFF. In nucleotides, the CDR3 is TGCATTTTAGGGGTGAATGAAAAACTGTTTTTT.

This clone turned up a few times. The chain uses TRBV7-2 and TRBJ2-5; 7 bases match TRBD1. Germline lookup yields CDR1 SGHTA and CDR2 FQGNSA. The V gene end was trimmed by 5 bases and the J gene end by 4 bases; junction bases not matched to a gene: 4. The length of the CDR3 is 13 residues. CDR3 residues: CASSPRQGETQYF. For the CDR3, the DNA is TGTGCCAGCAGCCCACGACAGGGAGAGACCCAGTACTTC.

This clone was recorded a few times. The CDR3 loop is CASKGRREVNEQFF. CDR3 nucleotide sequence: TGTGCCAGCAAGGGGCGCAGGGAAGTAAATGAGCAGTTCTTC. The gene calls are TRBV6-6 and TRBJ2-1; D perhaps matches TRBD1 (5 bases). There are 14 residues in the CDR3. V was clipped by 7 bases and J by 7 bases, with 17 bases between them. The V gene's germline CDR1 is MNHNY and CDR2 SVGAGI (reference sequence).

The J gene is TRBJ2-5, the V gene TRBV5-8; 11 bases align to TRBD1. The CDR3 extends over 14 amino acids. Unmatched junction bases numbered 2, after V lost 3 bases and J lost 4 bases. Germline CDR1 reads SGHTS; CDR2 reads YDEGEE. As DNA, the CDR3 is TGTGCCAGCAGCTCAGGGACAGGGGGAGAGACCCAGTACTTC. Translating gives CASSSGTGGETQYF.

This clone was seen a few times. V and J are TRBV5-1 and TRBJ1-4; 10 bases are a match to TRBD1. Germline CDR1 reads SGHRS; CDR2 reads YFSETQ. The ends lost 1 base at V and 8 bases at J; junction bases unmatched: 8. The CDR3 is made up of 16 amino acids. The CDR3 DNA reads TGCGCCAGCAGCTTGAATGGTGGGACAGGGGTCGAAAAACTGTTTTTT. Its protein product is CASSLNGGTGVEKLFF.

The rearrangement joins TRBV5-1 to TRBJ1-6, with 7 bases fitting TRBD1. The V gene end was trimmed by 4 bases and the J gene end by 9 bases; junction bases not matched to a gene: 7. CDR3 length: 14 residues. Germline CDR1 is SGHRS and CDR2 is YFSETQ. The CDR3 region is CASSPSQGGSPLHF. The CDR3 region has the DNA TGCGCCAGCAGCCCATCTCAGGGGGGTTCACCCCTCCACTTT.

The chain combines TRBV7-2 with TRBJ2-2, with a possible D match to TRBD1 (6 bases). The CDR3 is made up of 16 amino acids. The V end lost 5 bases, the J end lost 4 bases, and 17 bases lay between the germline ends. CDR1 and CDR2 from the germline V gene are SGHTA and FQGNSA. The CDR3 region is CASSLRGVSSTGELFF. The DNA for the CDR3 is TGTGCCAGCAGCCTCAGGGGTGTCTCAAGCACCGGGGAGCTGTTTTTT.

The genes are TRBV11-2 and TRBJ2-3; no definite D call. CDR3 size: 12 residues. Per the germline V gene, CDR1 is SGHAT and CDR2 is FQNNGV. The V and J ends lost 5 bases and 4 bases respectively, with 7 bases between them. The CDR3 loop reads CASSPQADTQYF. CDR3 coding DNA: TGTGCCAGCAGCCCGCAGGCAGATACGCAGTATTTT.

The V gene is TRBV5-1, the J gene TRBJ1-5, with D perhaps TRBD1 (5 bases). In germline, CDR1 is SGHRS, CDR2 YFSETQ. The CDR3 totals 15 residues. V was shortened by 0 bases and J by 0 bases, with 7 bases between the two germline ends. The CDR3 region is CASSLGQNSNQPQHF. CDR3 sequence (DNA): TGCGCCAGCAGCTTGGGACAGAATAGCAATCAGCCCCAGCATTTT.

This clone was detected a few times. The rearrangement links TRBV19 to TRBJ2-1; 9 bases agree with TRBD2. The CDR3 extends over 17 amino acids. CDR1 is LNHDA, CDR2 SQIVND, per germline (reference sequence). With V trimmed by 4 bases and J by 2 bases, 9 bases remained unmatched. The CDR3 region has the DNA TGTGCCAGTAGTACCCACTCTAGCGGGGTTACCTACAATGAGCAGTTCTTC. It codes for CASSTHSSGVTYNEQFF.

This sequence joins TRBV4-1 and TRBJ1-5; 8 bases are a match to TRBD1. Germline CDR1 MGHRA, CDR2 YSYEKL. V trimming: 3 bases; J trimming: 8 bases; junction bases outside the gene matches: 3. This CDR3 has 13 amino acids. The CDR3 loop reads CASSQDRAEPQHF. The CDR3 DNA sequence: TGCGCCAGCAGCCAGGACAGGGCAGAGCCCCAGCATTTT.

The rearrangement uses TRBV14 and TRBJ2-1; D is unclear. There are 15 residues in the CDR3. Trimming took off 1 base at V and 0 bases at J, with 7 bases between the two ends. Germline CDR1 is SGHDN and CDR2 is FVKESK. The DNA for the CDR3 is TGTGCCAGCAGCCAAGTGATCAGCTCCTACAATGAGCAGTTCTTC. As protein: CASSQVISSYNEQFF.

This chain links TRBV11-2 with TRBJ2-5; D perhaps matches TRBD2 (6 bases). CDR1 SGHAT and CDR2 FQNNGV come from the germline V gene. V shed 5 bases and J shed 2 bases, with 9 bases lying between them. The CDR3 is made up of 13 amino acids. CDR3 bases: TGTGCCAGCAGCGACGGACTACAAGAGACCCAGTACTTC. Translating it yields CASSDGLQETQYF.

This chain uses TRBV5-1 with TRBJ2-2, with D tentatively TRBD1 (6 bases). This CDR3 comprises 15 residues. In germline, CDR1 is SGHRS, CDR2 YFSETQ. V was cut by 3 bases and J by 3 bases, with 12 bases left in between. In nucleotides, the CDR3 is TGCGCCAGCAGCTCACCAGACAGGCACACCGGGGAGCTGTTTTTT. Translation gives CASSSPDRHTGELFF.

The V call is TRBV7-2, the J call TRBJ1-1; 8 bases are a match to TRBD1. Losses at the gene ends were 5 bases for V and 1 base for J; bases not matched to a gene: 6. Germline V gene sequence: CDR1 SGHTA, CDR2 FQGNSA. The CDR3 loop spans 15 amino acids. The CDR3 region has the DNA TGTGCCAGCAGCAAAGGCGGGACAGGGAACACTGAAGCTTTCTTT. It is translated as CASSKGGTGNTEAFF.